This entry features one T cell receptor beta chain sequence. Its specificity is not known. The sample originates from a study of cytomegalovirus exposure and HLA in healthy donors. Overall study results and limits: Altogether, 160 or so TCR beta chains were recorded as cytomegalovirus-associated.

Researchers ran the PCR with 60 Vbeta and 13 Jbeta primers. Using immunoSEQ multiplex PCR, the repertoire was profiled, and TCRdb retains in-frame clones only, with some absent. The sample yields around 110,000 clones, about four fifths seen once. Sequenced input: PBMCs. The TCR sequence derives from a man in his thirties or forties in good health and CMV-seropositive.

Here the CDR3 reads CASTKTGLAQAETQYF. In DNA form, the CDR3 reads TGTGCCAGCACCAAAACGGGACTAGCCCAGGCAGAGACCCAGTACTTC. The rearrangement links TRBV6-6 to TRBJ2-5; 9 bases line up with TRBD2. CDR1 is MNHNY, CDR2 SVGAGI, per germline (reference sequence). Trimming at V came to 7 bases and at J to 4 bases, leaving 13 bases not matched to a gene. The CDR3 contains 16 residues.